Below, one TCR beta chain is given with its context. It lacks a known antigen. Per-nucleotide qualities are absent, and no much larger clonotype sits a single base away. The sample comes from a study of OX40 agonist ivuxolimab in advanced cancers. Some background on the complete study: Ivuxolimab was an agonistic, fully human IgG2 monoclonal antibody directed against OX40 (CD134), a costimulatory receptor. Of the roughly 54 dose-escalation patients, hepatocellular carcinoma was present in 19, melanoma in roughly 15, renal cell carcinoma in 9 and head and neck cancer in 9. A male proportion of 70% to 90% and a mean age of about 60 years, ranging from about 20 to 80, were recorded for the dose-escalation cohort. Prior anti-PD-1, anti-PD-L1 or anti-CTLA-4 therapy was permitted, and approximately 40% of dose-escalation patients had received checkpoint inhibitors. Partial responses were achieved by three dose-escalation patients, of whom one had hepatocellular carcinoma and two had cutaneous melanoma. Peripheral TCRbeta sequencing was intended to test whether TCR sequence diversity was altered and clonal T-cell expansion was caused by ivuxolimab. Intravenous ivuxolimab was administered to patients every 2 weeks at six dose levels: 0.01, 0.1, 0.3, 1.5, 3 and 10 mg/kg. The monotherapy dose-escalation portion (N ≈ 50 patients) of the phase I ivuxolimab trial is reported in the paper.

Patients with autoimmune disease history or receiving systemic immunosuppression were excluded from the trial. Peripheral blood for TCR sequencing was collected from all dose cohorts at baseline, on cycle 4 day 1, and on cycle 7 day 1. The samples were drawn from a first-in-human, open-label, multicenter phase I dose-escalation trial of ivuxolimab. The trial enrolled adults with locally advanced or metastatic head and neck squamous cell, hepatocellular, melanoma or renal cell carcinoma. Before TCR sequencing, CD4+ T cells and CD8+ T cells from peripheral blood were sorted into separate populations. General findings and caveats noted by the study authors: The antigen specificity of the peripheral T cells that underwent clonal expansion was not determined. After ivuxolimab, CD8+ T cells had more expanded clones than CD4+ T cells on average. At doses from 0.1 to 3.0 mg/kg, clonal expansion was seen in both CD4+ and CD8+ blood T cells between baseline and week 6. In the 0.1-3.0 mg/kg groups, partial responders were among the patients with the lowest normalized peripheral clonal expansion, particularly in CD8+ T cells. Low levels of normalized T-cell clonal expansion were also shown by some nonresponding patients.

Trimming takes 5 bases from V and 1 base from J, and the germline ends sit 6 bases apart. Counted from cysteine to phenylalanine, this CDR3 has 14 amino acids. The read is trimmed to its CDR3 DNA, 42 bases read in frame from base 1. Sequences SEHNR (CDR1) and FQNEAQ (CDR2) are obtained from the germline V gene (reference sequence). To sequence the TCRbeta CDR3 region, genomic DNA was isolated from the sorted cells. The immunoSEQ Assay was used to sequence the TCRbeta CDR3 regions. Here the immuneACCESS table is served through TCRdb, limited to in-frame sequences with V and J called. Missing clones are a known gap in these copies; in checked studies unresolved V genes cover under half, and the rest lacks a known reason. Recorded for this sample are about 94,000 clones; under 95% of them occurred a single time. 0.81% of the sample rests with the top ten.

Source: CD4+ or CD8+ T cells sorted from blood, taken in a trial of the OX40 agonist ivuxolimab. The sequence links TRBV7-9 to TRBJ2-6, with an unclear D gene assignment. The TCR sequence derives from an adult with an advanced solid tumor such as melanoma, head and neck, liver or kidney cancer. For the CDR3, the sequence is CASSLNSGANVLTF. In nucleotide form, the sequence is TGTGCCAGCAGCCTTAATTCTGGGGCCAACGTCCTGACTTTC.